The clone carrying this TCR beta chain was found many times. The antigen is undetermined. A much more abundant neighbour one base away suggests this may be a read error. The entry originates in a study of T cells in Graves' hyperthyroidism and ophthalmopathy. Amplification of TCR beta CDR3 regions used RNA as the template. TCR CDR3 regions were first amplified by RT-PCR with HTBI primers. Via MiXCR, TCRdb re-called the multiplex PCR reads, giving one row per CDR3 protein. The sample has about 570,000 distinct CDR3 sequences; about half are singletons. This CDR3 region has 14 residues. Losses at the gene ends were 5 bases for V and 2 bases for J; bases not matched to a gene: 4. Per the germline V gene, CDR1 is SGHTA and CDR2 is FQGNSA. Study-level results: Prediction of ophthalmopathy progression came a median roughly 6.7 months pre-onset. Most thyroid clonotypes that were expanded above 0.001 also turned up in blood.

Each diagnosis was grounded in clinical symptoms, serum thyroxine and TRAb, thyroid ultrasound, and orbital computed tomography. The clonotype comes from an adult woman with Graves' disease, either hyperthyroidism or ophthalmopathy (not recorded which). The V gene is TRBV7-2, the J gene TRBJ2-7, with 9 bases lining up with TRBD1. The sequenced sample consisted of peripheral blood or thyroid tissue (not recorded which). For the CDR3, the DNA is TGTGCCAGCAGCACCGGGACAGGGACCTACGAGCAGTACTTC. This gives the protein CASSTGTGTYEQYF.